Listed here is a single TCR beta chain. Its antigen remains unidentified. Libraries were prepared by immunoSEQ multiplex PCR; TCRdb keeps only in-frame clonotypes and omits some of them. The data show 2 million to 3 million clones, roughly 92% seen once. The healthy adult donors were HIV-negative and reported no recent acute infections or vaccinations. The entry originates in a study of shared clonotypes between healthy human individuals. Study-level points and caveats: Generally, naive subsets (rather than memory subsets) showed larger estimated richness.

Per the germline V gene, CDR1 is MGHDK and CDR2 is SYGVNS. The CDR3 consists of 13 residues. The ends were cut back, 6 bases at V and 5 bases at J, with 12 bases in the middle. Source material: naive CD4+ T cells sorted from blood. Indicated subset: CD45RA+ positively selected. The TCR comes from a man between 18 and 29 years old in good health. This chain uses TRBV25-1 with TRBJ2-3; TRBD1 might be the D (6 bases). CDR3 residues: CASSPWGQDTQYF. The CDR3 DNA reads as TGTGCCAGCAGCCCCTGGGGGCAAGATACGCAGTATTTT.